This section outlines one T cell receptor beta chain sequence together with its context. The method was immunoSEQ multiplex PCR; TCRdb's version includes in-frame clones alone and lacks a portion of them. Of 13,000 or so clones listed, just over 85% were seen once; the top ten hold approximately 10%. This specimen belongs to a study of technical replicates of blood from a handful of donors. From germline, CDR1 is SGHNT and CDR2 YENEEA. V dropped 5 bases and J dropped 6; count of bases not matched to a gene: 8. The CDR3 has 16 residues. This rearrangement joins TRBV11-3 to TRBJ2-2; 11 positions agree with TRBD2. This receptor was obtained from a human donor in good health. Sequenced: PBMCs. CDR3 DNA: TGTGCCAGCAGCAACATAGCGGGAGGGCCGTCCGGGGAGCTGTTTTTT. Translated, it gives CASSNIAGGPSGELFF.